This TCR beta chain was documented in a study of early stage breast cancer tumors (dated by TCRdb to the late 2010s). For context, the study as a whole: Of the roughly 15 invasive breast tumors, some twelve were found to be estrogen receptor-positive, progesterone receptor-positive and HER2-negative. About 70% of the 12 ER+/PR+/HER2- tumors were invasive ductal carcinomas, while the other four were invasive lobular carcinomas. The average read coverage per sample was roughly 10-fold. A total of 2.5 million to 3 million templates, representing about 1.1 million unique clonotypes, were detected across all samples. Results the study describes overall, beyond this receptor: Enriched TCRB sequences shared across patients were found to be mostly commonly generated sequences that were unlikely to play an important role in the tumor microenvironment. Analysis by tumor subtype was prevented by the small cohort size. About 2.5-fold higher T cell density and higher clonality were observed in tumors than in adjacent normal breast tissue. Repertoires from blood and normal breast were more alike than repertoires from blood and tumor, and in about 85% of the 16 patients, comparing each tissue with blood separated tumor from normal. Sequencing bulk genomic DNA from unsorted cells could not capture chain pairing or functional markers like CD4, CD8 and FOXP3.

The study profiled bulk TCR beta-chain repertoires in matched peripheral blood, tumor and adjacent normal breast tissue taken from about 16 patients with early-stage breast cancer. Before surgery, roughly 4.5-10 mL of whole blood was collected into EDTA tubes and then processed within 2 hours. Ficoll-Paque centrifugation in SepMate-50 tubes was used to isolate peripheral blood mononuclear cells. For storage in liquid nitrogen, PBMCs were cryopreserved as aliquots of about 1.9 to 4 million cells in about 90% FBS with about 10% DMSO. Genomic DNA was extracted with the Qiagen AllPrep DNA/RNA Mini kit. CDR1 is given as SGDLS and CDR2 as YYNGEE, both from the germline V gene. The V end loses 0 bases and the J end loses 9 bases, and a stretch of 16 bases separates them. The CDR3 starts with the cysteine, ends with the phenylalanine, and has 15 residues. Of the read, only the CDR3 DNA is kept; its 45 bases are in frame from base 1.

Each sample was amplified in two independent genomic DNA replicates, using 0.5 to 0.65 ug for blood and around 1.6 ug for tumor or normal breast. TCRB sequencing of genomic DNA was carried out with the ImmunoSeq Intro kit according to the manufacturer's instructions. Multiplex PCR was run for around 30 cycles using proprietary primers and spike-in control sequences for absolute quantification. Single-end 150-bp reads were used to sequence an 87-bp fragment spanning the CDR3 and the flanking V and J genes. Seven samples, with two replicates for each sample, were multiplexed per lane of an Illumina MiSeq using version 3.0 chemistry. Per the source publication's procedure: Raw data were processed by the vendor's proprietary pipeline, with both replicates merged into one result per sample. Clonotypes were defined as productive rearrangements sharing the V-gene family, CDR3 amino acid sequence and J-gene segment. To compute clonality, the normalized Shannon entropy (Pielou evenness) of TCRB abundances was subtracted from 1. To estimate T cell density, the total number of templates was divided by the number of input cells, which was inferred from the amount of DNA input. Recon, run with its default parameters, was used to estimate overall repertoire diversity and clonality. A clonotype was considered tumor-enriched if its abundance in tumor exceeded 0.1% and was at least 32-fold higher than its abundance in normal breast. TCRdb stores this immuneACCESS table with in-frame sequences only. Part of the clones is absent; in the studies checked, under half of the shortfall reflects unresolved V genes, and no reason is known for the rest. V, J and clone size derive from that table, while D and trimming were established from the DNA sequence. Here the sample has about 41,000 clones; about three quarters occur a single time. The top ten clones comprise about 7.2% of the sample.

With regard to this clone: The antigen it recognizes is unknown. The record has no base qualities; no much larger clone is one base away.

The source material was blood. The source is a person aged 45-60 years with breast cancer. The rearrangement combines TRBV9 with TRBJ2-1; a confident D gene designation cannot be given. The DNA is as follows: TGTGCCAGCAGCGTAGATCCTACTAAGCGAGCTGAGCAGTTCTTC. It encodes CASSVDPTKRAEQFF.